The 19 T cell receptor beta chains listed next were all sequenced from one sample in a study of shared clonotypes between healthy human individuals. The table came from immunoSEQ multiplex PCR; TCRdb's copy has only in-frame clones and leaves some out. The sample lists over 2 million clones; just under 95% were seen once. The material sequenced was naive CD4+ T cells from PBMCs. Subset in this sample: CD45RA+ positively selected. These receptors were obtained from a man aged 18 to 30 in good health. Some clones in this sample may be carry-over from other donors' samples.

The genes are TRBV5-5 and TRBJ2-7; D not resolved. This CDR3 has 14 amino acids. Germline V lookup: CDR1 SGHKS, CDR2 YYEKEE (reference sequence). V shed 1 base and J shed 5 bases, with 13 bases lying between them. The CDR3: CASSLSTGYHEQYF. The CDR3 DNA sequence: TGTGCCAGCAGCTTGTCTACGGGTTACCACGAGCAGTACTTC.

V is TRBV7-2 and J is TRBJ2-7; maybe TRBD2 (5 bases). The germline V and J ends were trimmed by 5 bases and 2 bases, with 10 bases remaining between them. CDR1 is SGHTA, CDR2 FQGNSA, per germline. The CDR3 length is 13 residues. For the CDR3, the DNA is TGTGCCAGCAGCCCCGGGGTCGCCTACGAGCAGTACTTC. Translated: CASSPGVAYEQYF.

About this clone: Other DNA sequences in the sample encode the same CDR3. The J gene is TRBJ2-3, the V gene TRBV5-1; no reliable D call. This CDR3 comprises 16 residues. Per the germline V gene, CDR1 is SGHRS and CDR2 is YFSETQ. V lost 2 bases and J 0 bases, leaving 13 bases between the germline ends. The CDR3 coding sequence is TGCGCCAGCAGCTTTTCCCCAGGACCTAGCACAGATACGCAGTATTTT. Its protein is CASSFSPGPSTDTQYF.

The chain combines TRBV19 with TRBJ2-7; D remains unclear. This CDR3 is 12 amino acids long. From germline, CDR1 is LNHDA and CDR2 SQIVND (reference sequence). Trimming removed 7 bases from V and 6 bases from J, with 13 bases in between. CDR3 residues: CASISLVGEQYF. DNA of the CDR3: TGTGCCAGTATAAGTCTGGTAGGCGAGCAGTACTTC.

V gene TRBV7-3 combines with J gene TRBJ2-7; the D gene could be TRBD1 or TRBD2 (6 bases each). This CDR3 region has 15 residues. Trimming pared 3 bases from V and 2 bases from J, leaving 14 bases between. Per the germline V gene, CDR1 is SGHTA and CDR2 is FQGTGA. CDR3 coding DNA: TGTGCCAGCAGCTTGGGGGCGGGACCTGCCTACGAGCAGTACTTC. Translating it yields CASSLGAGPAYEQYF.

This clone was picked up one time. This chain connects TRBV7-2 to TRBJ2-1, with 7 bases aligning to TRBD2. Trimming removed 2 bases from V and 10 bases from J; junction bases left unmatched: 5. CDR1 and CDR2 from the germline V gene are SGHTA and FQGNSA. The CDR3 sequence is 13 residues long. In nucleotides, the CDR3 is TGTGCCAGCAGCTTAAAGAGCGGGGTGGAGCAGTTCTTC. This encodes CASSLKSGVEQFF. Full variable domain (remainder filled in from reference TRBV7-2 and TRBJ2-1): GAGVSQSPSNKVTEKGKDVELRCDPISGHTALYWYRQSLGQGLEFLIYFQGNSAPDKSGLPSDRFSAERTGGSVSTLTIQRTQQEDSAVYLCASSLKSGVEQFFGPGTRLTVL.

V is TRBV28 and J is TRBJ2-7; 13 bases match TRBD2. V trimming: 7 bases; J trimming: 5 bases; junction bases outside the gene matches: 8. The CDR3 extends over 15 amino acids. The germline V gene encodes CDR1 MDHEN and CDR2 SYDVKM. CDR3 coding DNA: TGTGCCAGCACTAAAACAGGACTAGCGGGAGACGAGCAGTACTTC. Amino acids: CASTKTGLAGDEQYF.

V and J are TRBV9 and TRBJ2-3, with 7 positions matching TRBD2. The germline V gene has CDR1 SGDLS and CDR2 YYNGEE. V lost 4 bases to trimming and J lost 4 bases; unmatched junction nucleotides: 9. The CDR3 is 15 amino acids. This CDR3 is CASSLSPSGSDTQYF. The CDR3 nucleotides read TGTGCCAGCAGCCTTTCTCCTAGCGGTTCAGATACGCAGTATTTT.

This chain links TRBV7-2 with TRBJ1-5; TRBD1 is a possible D gene (6 bases). The CDR3 length is 14 residues. The germline CDR1 and CDR2 sequences are SGHTA and FQGNSA. V was trimmed by 5 bases and J by 2 bases, leaving 10 bases between them. This CDR3 is CASSHPGGNQPQHF. The DNA of the CDR3 is TGTGCCAGCAGCCACCCAGGGGGCAATCAGCCCCAGCATTTT.

The chain is built from TRBV5-4 and TRBJ2-1; D is perhaps TRBD2 (6 bases). The CDR3 sequence is 14 residues long. The V end lost 4 bases, the J end lost 7 bases, and 15 bases lay between the germline ends. Germline CDR1 and CDR2: SGHNT and YYREEE (reference sequence). CDR3 amino acids: CASSGRTESNEQFF. The CDR3 DNA is TGTGCCAGCAGCGGGAGGACCGAATCTAATGAGCAGTTCTTC.

This chain connects TRBV2 to TRBJ2-1, with 15 positions matching TRBD2. There are 18 residues in the CDR3. Germline CDR1 is SNHLY and CDR2 is FYNNEI. V trimming: 4 bases; J trimming: 7 bases; junction bases outside the gene matches: 11. The CDR3 DNA follows: TGTGCCAGCAGTGCTCTTCTTGGACTAGCGGGAGGGATTAATGAGCAGTTCTTC. Its protein product is CASSALLGLAGGINEQFF.

The chain recombines TRBV5-4 with TRBJ2-5; D is possibly TRBD2 (5 bases). The CDR3 length is 16 residues. CDR1 is SGHNT, CDR2 YYREEE, per germline (reference sequence). V was shortened by 0 bases and J by 5 bases, with 17 bases between the two germline ends. CDR3 DNA: TGTGCCAGCAGCTTGGCCCTTGACCCGGGAACGGAGACCCAGTACTTC. Its protein is CASSLALDPGTETQYF. Together with reference TRBV5-4 and TRBJ2-5, the CDR3 gives the full variable domain: ETGVTQSPTHLIKTRGQQVTLRCSSQSGHNTVSWYQQALGQGPQFIFQYYREEENGRGNFPPRFSGLQFPNYSSELNVNALELDDSALYLCASSLALDPGTETQYFGPGTRLLVL.

The DNA of the CDR3 is TGCGCCAGCAGCCCGGGTCGTGGAAATCAGCCCCAGCATTTT. Translation gives CASSPGRGNQPQHF. This chain uses TRBV5-1 with TRBJ1-5; no firm D call. With 4 bases removed from V and 4 bases from J, the gap between germline ends came to 12 bases. Germline-derived CDR1 and CDR2 are SGHRS and YFSETQ. The CDR3 length is 14 residues. Using reference TRBV5-1 and TRBJ1-5 for the parts outside the CDR3, the full variable domain is KAGVTQTPRYLIKTRGQQVTLSCSPISGHRSVSWYQQTPGQGLQFLFEYFSETQRNKGNFPGRFSGRQFSNSRSEMNVSTLELGDSALYLCASSPGRGNQPQHFGDGTRLSIL.

This clone was observed a handful of times. This chain joins TRBV9 and TRBJ1-1; D call uncertain. From germline, CDR1 is SGDLS and CDR2 YYNGEE. The CDR3 is 12 amino acids. Between the trimmed V and J ends, which lost 4 bases and 7 bases, there was a span of 11 bases. In DNA form, the CDR3 reads TGTGCCAGCAGCAGCTGGGAGGGTGAAGCTTTCTTT. It translates to CASSSWEGEAFF.

This clone was counted once. CDR3 bases: TGTGCCAGCAGTGGGAGACTAGCGGGTGCTTACGAGCAGTACTTC. Translating gives CASSGRLAGAYEQYF. The chain carries TRBV6-1 and TRBJ2-7, with 10 bases identical to TRBD2. The CDR3 has 15 residues. Unmatched junction bases numbered 7, after V lost 4 bases and J lost 4 bases. The germline V gene has CDR1 MNHNS and CDR2 SASEGT.

V is TRBV5-1 and J is TRBJ2-5; 8 bases line up with TRBD2. The CDR3 spans 15 residues. Trimming removed 4 bases from V and 5 bases from J; junction bases left unmatched: 10. Looked up from germline, CDR1 is SGHRS and CDR2 is YFSETQ. CDR3: CASSRGTSGGETQYF. CDR3 DNA: TGCGCCAGCAGCCGTGGAACTAGCGGCGGGGAGACCCAGTACTTC.

Comments on this clone: The same CDR3 also results from other DNA sequences found in this sample. The chain links TRBV6-5 to TRBJ2-5; D unclear. The V gene lost 1 base and the J gene lost 5 bases, with 2 bases spanning the gap. CDR3 length: 11 residues. Germline lookup yields CDR1 MNHEY and CDR2 SVGAGI. CDR3 sequence reads: CASSYLETQYF. The CDR3 DNA follows: TGTGCCAGCAGTTACTTGGAGACCCAGTACTTC.

J is TRBJ2-1 and V is TRBV19, with TRBD1 matching 9 bases. This CDR3 has 18 amino acids. Germline-derived CDR1 and CDR2 are LNHDA and SQIVND (reference sequence). The J segment lost 1 base and the V segment lost 10 bases, leaving 17 bases of the junction unmatched. The CDR3 region is CATEARGTGSVSYNEQFF. The CDR3 DNA is TGTGCCACTGAAGCTCGAGGGACAGGGAGCGTATCCTACAATGAGCAGTTCTTC.

This clone has only one observation. The chain uses TRBV7-2 and TRBJ1-5; 7 bases match TRBD1. There are 14 residues in the CDR3. V lost 3 bases, J lost 9 bases, and 8 bases stayed unmatched. The germline gives CDR1 SGHTA, CDR2 FQGNSA. The CDR3 here is CASSLSRGMAPQHF. DNA for the CDR3: TGTGCCAGCAGCTTGAGCAGGGGGATGGCGCCCCAGCATTTT.